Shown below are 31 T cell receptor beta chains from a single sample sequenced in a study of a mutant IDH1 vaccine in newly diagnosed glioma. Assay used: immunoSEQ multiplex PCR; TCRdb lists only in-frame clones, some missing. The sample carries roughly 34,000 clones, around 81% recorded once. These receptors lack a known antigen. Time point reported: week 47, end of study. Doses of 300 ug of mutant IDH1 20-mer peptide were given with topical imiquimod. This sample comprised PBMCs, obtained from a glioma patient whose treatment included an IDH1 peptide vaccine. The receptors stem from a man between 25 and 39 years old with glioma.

The CDR3 region is CASSPEGTGGYTF. The CDR3 DNA is TGCGCCAGCTCCCCCGAGGGGACGGGTGGCTACACCTTC. The V call is TRBV5-1, the J call TRBJ1-2; perhaps TRBD1 as D (5 bases). Germline CDR1 reads SGHRS; CDR2 reads YFSETQ. This CDR3 has 13 amino acids. V was trimmed by 7 bases and J by 7 bases, leaving 17 bases between them.

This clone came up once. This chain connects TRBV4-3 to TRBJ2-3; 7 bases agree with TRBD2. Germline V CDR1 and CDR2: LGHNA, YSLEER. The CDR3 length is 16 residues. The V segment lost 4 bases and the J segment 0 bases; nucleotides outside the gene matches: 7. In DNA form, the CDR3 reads TGCGCCAGCAGCCGCCGCGGGGGTACTAGCACAGATACGCAGTATTTT. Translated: CASSRRGGTSTDTQYF.

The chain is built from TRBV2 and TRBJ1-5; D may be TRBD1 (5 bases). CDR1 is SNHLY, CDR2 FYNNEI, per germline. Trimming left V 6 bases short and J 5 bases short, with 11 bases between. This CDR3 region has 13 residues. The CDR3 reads CASRWDGDQPQHF. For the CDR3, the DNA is TGTGCCAGCAGGTGGGACGGGGATCAGCCCCAGCATTTT.

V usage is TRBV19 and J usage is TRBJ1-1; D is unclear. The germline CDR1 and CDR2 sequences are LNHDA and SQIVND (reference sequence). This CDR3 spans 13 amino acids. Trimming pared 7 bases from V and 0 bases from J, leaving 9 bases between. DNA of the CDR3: TGTGCCAGTAAAGACTTCATGAACACTGAAGCTTTCTTT. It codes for CASKDFMNTEAFF.

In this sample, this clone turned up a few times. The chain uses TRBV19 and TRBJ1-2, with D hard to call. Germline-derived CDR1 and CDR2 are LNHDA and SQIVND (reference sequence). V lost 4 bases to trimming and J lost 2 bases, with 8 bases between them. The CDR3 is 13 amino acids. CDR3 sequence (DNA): TGTGCCAGTAGTACCCGGGAGAACTATGGCTACACCTTC. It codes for CASSTRENYGYTF.

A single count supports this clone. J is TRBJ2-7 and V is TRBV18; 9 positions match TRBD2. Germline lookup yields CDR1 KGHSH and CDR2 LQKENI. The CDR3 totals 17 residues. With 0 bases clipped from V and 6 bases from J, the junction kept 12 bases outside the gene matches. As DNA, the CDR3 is TGTGCCAGCTCACCACCGAGGCTAGCGGGAACTTTTGGCGAGCAGTACTTC. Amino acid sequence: CASSPPRLAGTFGEQYF.

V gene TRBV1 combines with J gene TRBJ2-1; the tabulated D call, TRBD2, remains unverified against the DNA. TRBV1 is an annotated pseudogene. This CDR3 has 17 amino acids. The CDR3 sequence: CTSSQWTSGTIYNEQFF. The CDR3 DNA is TGCACCAGCAGCCAATGGACTAGCGGGACTATCTACAATGAGCAGTTCTTC.

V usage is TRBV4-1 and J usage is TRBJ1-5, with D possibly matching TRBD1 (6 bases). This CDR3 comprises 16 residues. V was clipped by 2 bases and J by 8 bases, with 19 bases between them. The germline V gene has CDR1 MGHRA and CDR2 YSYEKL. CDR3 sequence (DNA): TGCGCCAGCAGCCAAACGTGGACAGACGCTGGGGAGCCCCAGCATTTT. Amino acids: CASSQTWTDAGEPQHF.

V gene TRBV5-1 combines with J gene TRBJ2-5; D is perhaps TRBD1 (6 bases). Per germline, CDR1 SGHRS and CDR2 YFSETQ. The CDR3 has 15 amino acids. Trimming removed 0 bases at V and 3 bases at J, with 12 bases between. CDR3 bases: TGCGCCAGCAGCTTGGATAATGCAGGGGAAGAGACCCAGTACTTC. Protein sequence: CASSLDNAGEETQYF.

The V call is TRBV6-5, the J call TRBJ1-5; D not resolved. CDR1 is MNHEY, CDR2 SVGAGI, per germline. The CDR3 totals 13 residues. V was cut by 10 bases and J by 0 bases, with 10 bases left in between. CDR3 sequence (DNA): TGTGCCACCTCGGACTTTAGCAATCAGCCCCAGCATTTT. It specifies CATSDFSNQPQHF.

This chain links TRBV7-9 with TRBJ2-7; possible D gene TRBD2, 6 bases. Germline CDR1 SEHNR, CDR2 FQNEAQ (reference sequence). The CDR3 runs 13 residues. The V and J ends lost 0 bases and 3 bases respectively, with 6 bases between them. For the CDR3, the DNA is TGTGCCAGCAGCTTAGCGGGGGGCTACGAGCAGTACTTC. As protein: CASSLAGGYEQYF.

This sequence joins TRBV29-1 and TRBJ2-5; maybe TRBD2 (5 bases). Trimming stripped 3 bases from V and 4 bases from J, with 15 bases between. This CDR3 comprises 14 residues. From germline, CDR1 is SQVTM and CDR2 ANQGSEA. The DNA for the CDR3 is TGCAGCGTTGAGGCAGGCGGGCGGCGAGAGACCCAGTACTTC. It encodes CSVEAGGRRETQYF.

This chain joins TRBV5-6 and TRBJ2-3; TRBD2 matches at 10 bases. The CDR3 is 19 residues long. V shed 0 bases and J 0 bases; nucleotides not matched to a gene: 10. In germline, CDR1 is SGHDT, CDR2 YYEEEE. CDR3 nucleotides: TGTGCCAGCAGCTTGGCCGGACTAGCGGAGCGACGCAGCACAGATACGCAGTATTTT. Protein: CASSLAGLAERRSTDTQYF.

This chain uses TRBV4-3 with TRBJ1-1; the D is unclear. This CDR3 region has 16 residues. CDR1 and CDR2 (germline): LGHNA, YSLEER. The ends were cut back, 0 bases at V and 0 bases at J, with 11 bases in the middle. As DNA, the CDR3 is TGCGCCAGCAGCCAAGATTTCGTGACTATGAACACTGAAGCTTTCTTT. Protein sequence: CASSQDFVTMNTEAFF.

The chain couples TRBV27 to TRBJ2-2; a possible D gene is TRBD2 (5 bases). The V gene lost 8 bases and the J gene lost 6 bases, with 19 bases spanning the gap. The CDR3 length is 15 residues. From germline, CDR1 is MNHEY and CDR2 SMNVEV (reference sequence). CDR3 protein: CASRREGLKAGELFF. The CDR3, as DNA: TGTGCCAGCCGGAGAGAAGGACTCAAGGCCGGGGAGCTGTTTTTT.

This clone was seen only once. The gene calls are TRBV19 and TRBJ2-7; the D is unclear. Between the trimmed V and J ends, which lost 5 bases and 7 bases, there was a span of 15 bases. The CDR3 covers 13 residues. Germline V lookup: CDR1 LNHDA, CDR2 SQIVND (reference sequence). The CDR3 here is CASSPYIDGEQYF. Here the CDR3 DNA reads TGTGCCAGTAGTCCCTACATTGACGGAGAGCAGTACTTC.

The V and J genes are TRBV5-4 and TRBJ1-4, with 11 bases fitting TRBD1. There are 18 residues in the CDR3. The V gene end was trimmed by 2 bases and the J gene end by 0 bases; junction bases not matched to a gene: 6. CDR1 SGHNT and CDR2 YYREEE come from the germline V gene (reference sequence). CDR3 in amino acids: CASSLHRDRGTTNEKLFF. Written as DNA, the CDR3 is TGTGCCAGCAGCTTACACCGGGACAGGGGGACAACTAATGAAAAACTGTTTTTT.

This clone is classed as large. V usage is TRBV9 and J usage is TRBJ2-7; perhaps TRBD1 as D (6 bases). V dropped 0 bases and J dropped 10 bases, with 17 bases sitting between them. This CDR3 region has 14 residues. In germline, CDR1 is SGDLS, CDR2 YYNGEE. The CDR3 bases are TGTGCCAGCAGCGTAGAACCAGGGGTTGCGGATCAGTACTTC. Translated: CASSVEPGVADQYF.

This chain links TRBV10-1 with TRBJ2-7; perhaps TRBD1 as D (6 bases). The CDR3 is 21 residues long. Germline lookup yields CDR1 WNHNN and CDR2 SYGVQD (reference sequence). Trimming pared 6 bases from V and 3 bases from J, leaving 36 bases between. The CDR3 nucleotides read TGCGCCAGCAGCGAAACAGGGTCCAAGGAGTACGGTACAAGTCGCCTCTACGAGCAGTACTTC. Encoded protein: CASSETGSKEYGTSRLYEQYF.

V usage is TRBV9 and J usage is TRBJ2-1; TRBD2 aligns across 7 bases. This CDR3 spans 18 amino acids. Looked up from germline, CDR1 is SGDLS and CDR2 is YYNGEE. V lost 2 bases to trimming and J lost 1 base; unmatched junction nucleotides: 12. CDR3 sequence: CASSVPLLGGSSYNEQFF. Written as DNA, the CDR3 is TGTGCCAGCAGCGTCCCACTACTGGGCGGGAGTTCCTACAATGAGCAGTTCTTC.

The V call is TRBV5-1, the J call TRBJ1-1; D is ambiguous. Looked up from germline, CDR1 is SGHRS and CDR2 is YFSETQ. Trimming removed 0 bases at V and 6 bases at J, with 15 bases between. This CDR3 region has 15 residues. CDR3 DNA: TGCGCCAGCAGCTTGGCAGGAGACCGCCGGCCTGAAGCTTTCTTT. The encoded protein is CASSLAGDRRPEAFF.

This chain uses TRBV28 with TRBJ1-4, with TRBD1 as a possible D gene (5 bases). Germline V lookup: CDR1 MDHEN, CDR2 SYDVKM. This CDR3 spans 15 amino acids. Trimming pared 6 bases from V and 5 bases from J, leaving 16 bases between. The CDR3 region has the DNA TGTGCCAGCAGGGAAGGGACGGCCCAGAATGAAAAACTGTTTTTT. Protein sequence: CASREGTAQNEKLFF.

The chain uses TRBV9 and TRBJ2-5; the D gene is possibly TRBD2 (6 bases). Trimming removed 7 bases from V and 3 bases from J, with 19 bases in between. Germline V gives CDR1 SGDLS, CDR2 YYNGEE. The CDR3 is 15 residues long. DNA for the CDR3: TGTGCCAGCGGCCGGGACTCGGGATCCGAAGAGACCCAGTACTTC. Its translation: CASGRDSGSEETQYF.

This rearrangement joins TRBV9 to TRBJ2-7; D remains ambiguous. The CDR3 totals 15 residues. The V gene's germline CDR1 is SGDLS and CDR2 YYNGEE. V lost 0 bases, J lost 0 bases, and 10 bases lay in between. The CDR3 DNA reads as TGTGCCAGCAGCGTAGGTCGGAGAGCCTCCTACGAGCAGTACTTC. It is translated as CASSVGRRASYEQYF.

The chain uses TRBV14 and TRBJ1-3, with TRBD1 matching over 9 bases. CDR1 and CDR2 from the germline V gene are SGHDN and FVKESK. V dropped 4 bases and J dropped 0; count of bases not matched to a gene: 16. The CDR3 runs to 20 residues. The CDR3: CASSRRTGGAGFFSGNTIYF. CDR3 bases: TGTGCCAGCAGCCGCCGAACAGGGGGCGCGGGATTTTTCTCTGGAAACACCATATATTTT. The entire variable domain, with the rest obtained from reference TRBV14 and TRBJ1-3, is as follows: EAGVTQFPSHSVIEKGQTVTLRCDPISGHDNLYWYRRVMGKEIKFLLHFVKESKQDESGMPNNRFLAERTGGTYSTLKVQPAELEDSGVYFCASSRRTGGAGFFSGNTIYFGEGSWLTVV.

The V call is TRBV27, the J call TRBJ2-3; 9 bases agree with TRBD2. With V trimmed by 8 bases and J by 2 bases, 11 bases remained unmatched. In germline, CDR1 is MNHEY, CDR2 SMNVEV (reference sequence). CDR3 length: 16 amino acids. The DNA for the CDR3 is TGTGCCAGCCTCCTAGCGGGACCGCCAGTCACAGATACGCAGTATTTT. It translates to CASLLAGPPVTDTQYF.

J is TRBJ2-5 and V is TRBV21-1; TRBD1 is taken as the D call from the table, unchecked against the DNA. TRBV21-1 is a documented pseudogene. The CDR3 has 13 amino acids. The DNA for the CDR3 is TGTGCCAGCAGCGCACAGGGTAGGGAGACCCAGTACTTC. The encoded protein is CASSAQGRETQYF.

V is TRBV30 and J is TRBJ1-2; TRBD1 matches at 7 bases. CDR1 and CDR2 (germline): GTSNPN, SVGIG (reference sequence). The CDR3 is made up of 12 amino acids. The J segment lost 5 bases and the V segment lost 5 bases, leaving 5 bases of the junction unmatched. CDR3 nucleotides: TGTGCCTGGTCGGGACAGTCGTATGGCTACACCTTC. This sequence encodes CAWSGQSYGYTF.

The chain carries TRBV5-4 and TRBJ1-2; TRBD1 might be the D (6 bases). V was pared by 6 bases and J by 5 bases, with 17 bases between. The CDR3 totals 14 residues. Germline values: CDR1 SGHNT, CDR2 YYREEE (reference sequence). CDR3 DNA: TGTGCCAGCACCACGACCGAGGACAGTTATGGCTACACCTTC. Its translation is CASTTTEDSYGYTF.

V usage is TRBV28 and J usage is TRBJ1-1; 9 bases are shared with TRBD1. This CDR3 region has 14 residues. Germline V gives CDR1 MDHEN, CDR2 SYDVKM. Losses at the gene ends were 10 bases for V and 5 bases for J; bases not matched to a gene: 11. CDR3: CAISQGADGTEAFF. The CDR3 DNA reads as TGTGCCATCTCACAGGGGGCGGATGGAACTGAAGCTTTCTTT.

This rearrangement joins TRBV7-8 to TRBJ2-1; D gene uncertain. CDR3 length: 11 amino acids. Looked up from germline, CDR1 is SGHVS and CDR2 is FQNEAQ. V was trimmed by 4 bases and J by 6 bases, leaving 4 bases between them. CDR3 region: CASSSRNEQFF. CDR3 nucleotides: TGTGCCAGCAGCTCACGCAATGAGCAGTTCTTC.